These 10 T cell receptor beta chains were sequenced from one sample in a study of CD8 T cells in Susac syndrome. Random-hexamer reverse transcription was applied to 0.5 to 1 ug RNA. MiXCR, run by TCRdb on the immunoSEQ multiplex PCR reads, gives a single entry per CDR3 protein. The sample consists of 150,000 to 200,000 distinct CDR3 sequences, approximately 93% of them appearing once. Sequencing used CD4+ T cells from PBMCs. The receptors were sampled from a human donor with multiple sclerosis.

This clonotype was seen just once. V gene TRBV6-2 or TRBV6-3 combines with J gene TRBJ2-1; 7 bases align to TRBD2. Germline V gene sequence: CDR1 MNHEY, CDR2 SVGEGT. The trim removed 6 bases at V and 0 bases at J, leaving 8 bases unmatched. This CDR3 comprises 16 residues. CDR3 nucleotides: TGTGCCAGCAGAGACCTCCGGGACTACTCCTACAATGAGCAGTTCTTC. The encoded protein is CASRDLRDYSYNEQFF.

This clonotype was seen just once. The gene calls are TRBV20-1 and TRBJ1-2; the D gene is possibly TRBD1 (5 bases). CDR3 size: 14 residues. The germline CDR1 and CDR2 sequences are DFQATT and SNEGSKA (reference sequence). V lost 0 bases to trimming and J lost 4 bases, with 12 bases between them. The CDR3 DNA is TGCAGTGCTAGAGAAGTCGCCAGGGCCTATGGCTACACCTTC. Amino acids: CSAREVARAYGYTF.

The rearrangement joins TRBV20-1 to TRBJ1-3; D is ambiguous. The CDR3 is made up of 17 amino acids. Germline V lookup: CDR1 DFQATT, CDR2 SNEGSKA (reference sequence). Between the trimmed V and J ends, which lost 2 bases and 2 bases, there was a span of 19 bases. CDR3 sequence reads: CSARPKFSSLAGNTIYF. The DNA of the CDR3 is TGCAGTGCTAGACCGAAGTTTAGTAGTCTAGCTGGAAACACCATATATTTT.

The genes are TRBV4-3 and TRBJ1-2, with TRBD1 as a possible D gene (6 bases). V lost 4 bases, J lost 8 bases, and 23 bases lay in between. The germline V gene encodes CDR1 LGHNA and CDR2 YSLEER. This CDR3 comprises 16 residues. The CDR3 nucleotides read TGCGCCAGCAGCCCCCTGGGGGGGGCATCGAGAGGCGGCTACACCTTC. Translation gives CASSPLGGASRGGYTF.

V gene TRBV29-1 combines with J gene TRBJ1-3; possible D gene TRBD1, 6 bases. Trimming left V 7 bases short and J 0 bases short, with 13 bases between. The germline V gene encodes CDR1 SQVTM and CDR2 ANQGSEA. The CDR3 spans 14 residues. The chain's CDR3 is CSGTDRRSGNTIYF. The CDR3 DNA reads as TGCAGCGGAACGGACAGACGCTCTGGAAACACCATATATTTT.

The genes are TRBV9 and TRBJ2-1; a weak D match, TRBD2 (5 bases). The CDR3 sequence is 16 residues long. The germline V gene encodes CDR1 SGDLS and CDR2 YYNGEE. V was pared by 0 bases and J by 4 bases, with 14 bases between. CDR3 sequence reads: CASSVGAGRLYNEQFF. In nucleotides, the CDR3 is TGTGCCAGCAGCGTAGGTGCGGGCCGATTATACAATGAGCAGTTCTTC.

This rearrangement joins TRBV2 to TRBJ2-2, with D hard to call. CDR1 and CDR2 from the germline V gene are SNHLY and FYNNEI. V shed 6 bases and J shed 2 bases, with 4 bases lying between them. The CDR3 is 12 residues long. The CDR3 spells CASRDNTGELFF. Here the CDR3 DNA reads TGTGCCAGCAGAGATAACACCGGGGAGCTGTTTTTT.

The V gene is TRBV12-3 or TRBV12-4, the J gene TRBJ2-7; D is undetermined. Trimming left V 1 base short and J 0 bases short, with 10 bases between. The CDR3 spans 15 residues. The CDR3 is CASSLEGRSSYEQYF. In nucleotides, the CDR3 is TGTGCCAGCAGTTTAGAGGGTCGGTCCTCCTACGAGCAGTACTTC.

CDR3 protein: CASSPRGAAAEAFF. In DNA, the CDR3 is TGTGCCAGCTCCCCCCGGGGAGCAGCCGCCGAAGCTTTCTTT. The genes are TRBV18 and TRBJ1-1, with D unclear. The germline V gene encodes CDR1 KGHSH and CDR2 LQKENI. Trimming removed 6 bases from V and 8 bases from J, with 19 bases in between. This CDR3 comprises 14 residues.

J is TRBJ1-2 and V is TRBV6-1; 9 nucleotides align to TRBD1. The CDR3 covers 17 residues. Germline lookup yields CDR1 MNHNS and CDR2 SASEGT. The V segment lost 5 bases and the J segment 4 bases; nucleotides outside the gene matches: 14. CDR3 DNA: TGTGCCAGCAGTCGGGCCTACAGGGGGCTGGGATCCTATGGCTACACCTTC. Translating it yields CASSRAYRGLGSYGYTF.